These 3 T cell receptor beta chains share one sample of origin, sequenced in a study of T cells in Graves' hyperthyroidism and ophthalmopathy. Authors of the study amplified TCR beta CDR3 regions from RNA transcripts. The TCR CDR3 was amplified in a first-round RT-PCR using the HTBI primer set. TCRdb analysed the multiplex PCR reads with MiXCR anew, one entry per CDR3 protein. Here the sample spans about 520,000 distinct CDR3 sequences, about 24% being singletons. What was sequenced was blood. The receptors were gathered from a woman aged 30 to 39 with Graves' ophthalmopathy.

This clonotype was detected ten times or more. The chain recombines TRBV19 with TRBJ1-5; TRBD1 might be the D (6 bases). This CDR3 is 16 amino acids long. V lost 4 bases, J lost 3 bases, and 16 bases lay in between. Germline V gene data show CDR1 as LNHDA and CDR2 as SQIVND (reference sequence). CDR3: CASSTEGGSANQPQHF. CDR3 nucleotides: TGTGCCAGTAGTACTGAGGGGGGATCGGCCAATCAGCCCCAGCATTTT.

This clonotype was counted a few times. CDR3: CASSPGQGLSYEQYF. The CDR3 DNA follows: TGTGCCAGCAGTCCCGGACAGGGCCTTTCCTACGAGCAGTACTTC. This chain joins TRBV6-1 and TRBJ2-7; 8 bases match TRBD1. The CDR3 extends over 15 amino acids. Germline values: CDR1 MNHNS, CDR2 SASEGT. Trimming took 5 bases from V and 1 from J; bases not matched to a gene: 7.

There are many counts of this clonotype. V and J are TRBV11-3 and TRBJ2-2; 7 positions agree with TRBD2. CDR1 is SGHNT, CDR2 YENEEA, per germline. V was clipped by 2 bases and J by 5 bases; unmatched bases: 11. The length of the CDR3 is 17 residues. For the CDR3, the DNA is TGTGCCAGCAGCTTATTGGGGAGGGGAGTAAATACCGGGGAGCTGTTTTTT. Amino acids: CASSLLGRGVNTGELFF. The full variable domain, completed using reference TRBV11-3 and TRBJ2-2, is EAGVVQSPRYKIIEKKQPVAFWCNPISGHNTLYWYLQNLGQGPELLIRYENEEAVDDSQLPKDRFSAERLKGVDSTLKIQPAELGDSAVYLCASSLLGRGVNTGELFFGEGSRLTVL.